Listed below are T cell receptor beta chains from one sample, sequenced in a study of blood T cell repertoires in COVID-19. Sequencing used immunoSEQ multiplex PCR; TCRdb keeps in-frame clones, though not all of them. The table shows 400,000 to 450,000 clones, with 90% occurring only once. Sequencing was performed on PBMCs or T cells enriched from blood (not recorded which). These receptors were taken from a man in his late teens or twenties who had recovered from COVID-19. The CDR3 runs from the conserved cysteine through the conserved F or W. Fields, in order: V gene, clone size, D gene, J gene, CDR3 DNA, CDR3 protein. The D gene is left open where the match is weak. Some rows mark clone size as missing; the rest say once, few, many or name a class of expanded clone.

TRBV4-1	NA	NA	TRBJ1-1	TGCGCCAGCAGCCAACTCTATCACGTCGACACTGAAGCTTTCTTT	CASSQLYHVDTEAFF
TRBV5-1	NA	TRBD1	TRBJ2-2	TGCGCCAGCAGCTCTATGACAGGGGGTAACACCGGGGAGCTGTTTTTT	CASSSMTGGNTGELFF
TRBV18	NA	TRBD1	TRBJ1-2	TGTGCCAGCTCACCGGGACAGGGCGACGGAATCTATGGCTACACCTTC	CASSPGQGDGIYGYTF
TRBV2	NA	TRBD1	TRBJ1-1	TGTGCCAGCAGGGGACAGCCGAACACTGAAGCTTTCTTT	CASRGQPNTEAFF
TRBV3-1/TRBV3-2	NA	NA	TRBJ1-1	TGTGCCAGCAGCCAATATCAAGGGGCCCTGTTCGGCACTGAAGCTTTCTTT	CASSQYQGALFGTEAFF
TRBV27	NA	NA	TRBJ2-1	TGTGCCAGTGGGCTATGGAGGAACCGAGGGAATGAGCAGTTCTTC	CASGLWRNRGNEQFF
TRBV19	NA	NA	TRBJ2-7	TGTGCCAGTTCGGGACAAACCTACGAGCAGTACTTC	CASSGQTYEQYF
TRBV9	once	TRBD1	TRBJ1-2	TGTGCCAGCAGCGGGACAGGCTATGGCTACACCTTC	CASSGTGYGYTF
TRBV18	NA	NA	TRBJ2-7	TGTGCCAGCTCACCCTCAGGGCAGGGAACCCACGAGCAGTACTTC	CASSPSGQGTHEQYF
TRBV5-1	NA	NA	TRBJ1-1	TGCGCCAGCAGGGCAGCGCTTAACACTGAAGCTTTCTTT	CASRAALNTEAFF
TRBV9	NA	NA	TRBJ2-2	TGTGCCAGCAGCGTCGGGACACTGAACACCGGGGAGCTGTTTTTT	CASSVGTLNTGELFF
TRBV3-1/TRBV3-2	NA	TRBD1	TRBJ1-2	TGTGCCAGCAGCCCGGGACAGCTTGGCTACACCTTC	CASSPGQLGYTF
TRBV13	NA	NA	TRBJ1-1	TGTGCCAGCACCCTGGGAGGGGCCCTAAACACTGAAGCTTTCTTT	CASTLGGALNTEAFF
TRBV20-1	NA	TRBD2	TRBJ2-3	TGCAGTGGGGAGGGTATAGATACGCAGTATTTT	CSGEGIDTQYF
TRBV19	NA	TRBD2	TRBJ2-7	TGTGCCAGTAGTACCTGGACTAGCGGGAGCGAGCAGTACTTC	CASSTWTSGSEQYF
TRBV19	NA	NA	TRBJ2-3	TGTGCCAGTATGTCAGGGTACGGCACAGATACGCAGTATTTT	CASMSGYGTDTQYF
TRBV3-1/TRBV3-2	NA	NA	TRBJ1-5	TGTGCCAGCAGCCAAGACTCCCGGGGGCCCCAGCATTTT	CASSQDSRGPQHF
TRBV11-2	NA	NA	TRBJ2-2	TGTGCCAGCAGCTTAGATAGGACTACCGGGGAGCTGTTTTTT	CASSLDRTTGELFF
TRBV4-1	NA	TRBD2	TRBJ2-3	TGCGCCAGCAGCCAAGATCTGACTAGCGGTGGCACAGATACGCAGTATTTT	CASSQDLTSGGTDTQYF
TRBV6-1	NA	TRBD2	TRBJ2-1	TGTGCCAGCAGTGTTTTGAGCGGGGTCTCCTACAATGAGCAGTTCTTC	CASSVLSGVSYNEQFF
TRBV27	once	NA	TRBJ2-1	TGTGCCAGCAGTCCCCGGGACATATACAATGAGCAGTTCTTC	CASSPRDIYNEQFF
TRBV3-1/TRBV3-2	NA	TRBD2	TRBJ2-3	TGTGCCAGCAGCCAAGAATACATAGCGGGGGTAGATACGCAGTATTTT	CASSQEYIAGVDTQYF
TRBV19	NA	NA	TRBJ2-3	TGTGCCAGTAGTACTCCAGGGTATACGCAGTATTTT	CASSTPGYTQYF
TRBV4-1	NA	TRBD1	TRBJ2-3	TGCGCCAGCAGCCAAGATCTGGGACAGGGGGAAGATACGCAGTATTTT	CASSQDLGQGEDTQYF
TRBV18	NA	TRBD1	TRBJ1-1	TGTGCCAGCTCACCCCTGACAGGGGGGCACATGAACACTGAAGCTTTCTTT	CASSPLTGGHMNTEAFF
TRBV7-9	NA	TRBD2	TRBJ2-1	TGTGCCAGCAGCCCTAGTCGGACTAGCGGGAGGGATGGAAATGAGCAGTTCTTC	CASSPSRTSGRDGNEQFF
TRBV28	NA	NA	TRBJ2-7	TGTGCCAGCAGACGTACGGCACAGGCGTCCTCCTACGAGCAGTACTTC	CASRRTAQASSYEQYF
TRBV4-1	NA	NA	TRBJ2-7	TGCGCCAGCAGCCAAGGGACATCTCCCAAGGGCTACGAGCAGTACTTC	CASSQGTSPKGYEQYF
TRBV29-1	NA	TRBD2	TRBJ2-5	TGCAGCGTTGGGGGCCCCCAACTAGCGGGGGGAGAGACCCAGTACTTC	CSVGGPQLAGGETQYF
TRBV19	NA	NA	TRBJ2-7	TGTGCCAGTAGTTTAACAGGGTGGCACGAGCAGTACTTC	CASSLTGWHEQYF
TRBV5-1	few	TRBD1	TRBJ1-1	TGCGCCAGCAGCTCCATTACGACAGGGTCTGCTGAAGCTTTCTTT	CASSSITTGSAEAFF
TRBV5-1	NA	TRBD2	TRBJ2-3	TGCGCCAGCAGAGGATCTAGCGGGATTAGCACAGATACGCAGTATTTT	CASRGSSGISTDTQYF
TRBV10-3	NA	NA	TRBJ2-3	TGTGCCATCAGTGAGTCAGGGAGTGATACGCAGTATTTT	CAISESGSDTQYF
TRBV5-1	NA	TRBD1	TRBJ1-2	TGCGCCAGCGCCAGATCCACAGGGGGCGAAAACTATGGCTACACCTTC	CASARSTGGENYGYTF
TRBV4-1	NA	TRBD2	TRBJ2-3	TGCGCCAGCAGCCAAGGCCCCGGACTAGCGGGAGGGGGTAGGGATACGCAGTATTTT	CASSQGPGLAGGGRDTQYF
TRBV18	NA	TRBD1	TRBJ1-1	TGTGCCAGCTCACCTACCGGGACAGGGTCCTTAAGGACTGAAGCTTTCTTT	CASSPTGTGSLRTEAFF
TRBV5-6	NA	TRBD1	TRBJ2-1	TGTGCCAGCAGCTTGCCGATCGCCTGGCGGGACAGGAGTAACAATGAGCAGTTCTTC	CASSLPIAWRDRSNNEQFF
TRBV5-4	NA	NA	TRBJ1-5	TGTGCCAGCAGCTTGGGGGGAGGCAATCAGCCCCAGCATTTT	CASSLGGGNQPQHF
TRBV6-1	NA	TRBD1	TRBJ2-2	TGTGCCAGCAGTGAACGACAGGGCATAGACACCGGGGAGCTGTTTTTT	CASSERQGIDTGELFF
TRBV3-1/TRBV3-2	NA	NA	TRBJ1-2	TGTGCCAGCAGCCAAGGCGGAGGGGTGAACTATGGCTACACCTTC	CASSQGGGVNYGYTF
TRBV7-9	once	TRBD1	TRBJ1-4	TGTGCCAGCAGCACCCTAACAGGGGCTGAAAAACTGTTTTTT	CASSTLTGAEKLFF
TRBV5-1	NA	TRBD1	TRBJ2-5	TGCGCCAGCAGCTTGGGGGGGACAGGGCGGTCAGAGACCCAGTACTTC	CASSLGGTGRSETQYF
TRBV28	NA	TRBD1	TRBJ1-1	TGTGCCAGCAGTTTCCCCCCCGGGACAGGGATGGCCACTGAAGCTTTCTTT	CASSFPPGTGMATEAFF
TRBV19	NA	TRBD1	TRBJ2-3	TGTGCCAGTAGTATCAGGGGGCAGGGCACAGATACGCAGTATTTT	CASSIRGQGTDTQYF
TRBV14	NA	NA	TRBJ1-2	TGTGCCAGCAGCCAAGATGGCACCCTAGGCTATGGCTACACCTTC	CASSQDGTLGYGYTF
TRBV12-3/TRBV12-4	once	NA	TRBJ1-2	TGTGCCAGCGGATACGGACAGAACTATGGCTACACCTTC	CASGYGQNYGYTF
TRBV28	NA	NA	TRBJ2-3	TGTGCCAGCAGCCTTGTCGCGCGAGGCACAGATACGCAGTATTTT	CASSLVARGTDTQYF
TRBV12-3/TRBV12-4	NA	NA	TRBJ1-4	TGTGCCAGCAGTCGGGGAGGGTACGAAAAACTGTTTTTT	CASSRGGYEKLFF
TRBV5-4	NA	TRBD1	TRBJ1-2	TGTGCCAGCAGCACACAGGGGCAGGGGGCCAGCTATGGCTACACCTTC	CASSTQGQGASYGYTF
TRBV5-4	NA	TRBD1	TRBJ1-5	TGTGCCAGCAGCTACCGGGACAGGGGGCTCGGGGAGCCCCAGCATTTT	CASSYRDRGLGEPQHF